This T cell receptor beta chain stems from a study of tumor-infiltrating lymphocytes in primary liver carcinoma. Study-wide results and limits: Tumors had a significantly higher top-250-clone fraction than blood (p = 0.039). Only about 7-24% of top clones appeared in all five tumor regions.

Worth noting for this clonotype: Its antigen is unknown. The final CDR3 position lacks the conserved phenylalanine or tryptophan, pointing to a likely read error.

Researchers generated TCR beta cDNA from approximately 500 ng of total RNA, relying on a constant-region primer. Libraries of TCR beta came from three nested multiplex PCR rounds with slightly modified ARM-PCR. It was with TRBV1-TRBV30 forward primers and a C-beta reverse primer that the first two PCR rounds were run, at 10 cycles each. TCRdb reprocessed the multiplex PCR reads via MiXCR and lists one record per CDR3 protein. The repertoire consists of about 70,000 distinct CDR3 sequences, with roughly two thirds occurring once and the leading ten covering around a quarter. Taking roughly 18-32 mg of unsorted bulk tissue, the authors co-extracted RNA and DNA. Tumor samples uniformly had over 80% viable tumor cells. There are 16 residues in the CDR3. Germline CDR1 SGHAT, CDR2 FQNNGV.

This TCR derives from a man between 35 and 55 years old with primary liver carcinoma and hepatitis B virus infection. V gene TRBV11-2 combines with J gene TRBJ1-6; the D is unclear. Sequenced: liver tumor tissue from sampling region 4. Subset denoted: tumor region T4, right-lateral pole. The CDR3 here is CARSPRASLLNSPLHL. The CDR3 region has the DNA TGTGCCCGCAGCCCCCGGGCAAGCTTACTTAATTCACCCCTCCACTTA.